The present entry profiles one T cell receptor (beta chain) with its context. There are many counts of this clonotype. The antigen it binds to is not known. Per-nucleotide qualities are absent, and no much larger clonotype sits a single base away. The library relied on PCR. These reads were obtained on an Illumina HiSeq 2500. Molecular barcoding was employed in the preparation of TCR libraries, with unique molecular identifiers being used to normalize TCRbeta repertoire quantification. TCRdb reprocessing: public reads trimmed at Q25 with fastp, clones called with MiXCR, in-frame beta chains kept. Records with the same CDR3 protein are collapsed into one entry carrying the most frequent genes and DNA. In all, the sample holds fewer than 550,000 distinct CDR3 sequences, and 10% of those were seen once. Of the sample, 2% to 2.5% is held by the ten largest clones. This sample was taken from a study of T-cell reconstitution after alpha-beta-depleted transplantation in children (dated by TCRdb to the mid-2010s). As for the study more broadly: Using TCR repertoire profiling, the study followed T-cell immune reconstitution in a quantitative way in children after TCRalphabeta/CD19-depleted allogeneic hematopoietic cell transplantation.

Summary of the overall study and its limitations: The frequencies of hyperexpanded clones fell over the following months, and after one year, T-cell counts and TCRbeta diversity were mostly attributed to newly produced T cells. In some patients, high TCRbeta diversity at day 60 was attributed to recipient T cells and intrathymic progenitors that had survived conditioning. Apparently early alphabetaT-cell count recovery about two months after transplant reportedly relied on only several hundred rapidly expanded clones derived from non-depleted graft cells.

The CDR1 and CDR2 encoded by the germline V gene (reference sequence) are DFQATT and SNEGSKA. From the cysteine through the phenylalanine, the CDR3 covers 17 amino acids. CDR3 DNA is the only sequence kept; it has 51 bases, read in frame from the first base. V has 5 bases trimmed and J has 2 bases trimmed; junction bases matching no gene number 14. Sample treatment or condition, as interpreted from the label and publication: allogeneic hematopoietic cell transplantation with graft depleted of TCRalphabeta T cells and CD19 B cells. TCRalphabeta/CD19-depleted allogeneic hematopoietic cell grafts were given to the transplant recipients, all of whom were children.

Recombination linked TRBV20-1 to TRBJ2-3; TRBD2 aligns with 9 central bases. The sequencing here drew on PBMCs, taken before TCRalphabeta/CD19-depleted stem cell transplant. The TCR comes from a child younger than 10 with inherited bone marrow failure, due to receive a stem cell transplant. This receptor carries the CDR3 CSAPNLMASGVTDTQYF. The DNA sequence is given as TGCAGTGCTCCAAATCTGATGGCTAGCGGGGTCACAGATACGCAGTATTTT.